A single sample is the source of the 27 T cell receptor beta chains below, sequenced in a study of cytomegalovirus exposure and HLA in healthy donors. PCR was performed using 60 Vbeta and 13 Jbeta primers. The data were produced by immunoSEQ multiplex PCR, yet TCRdb's version contains in-frame clones alone and is incomplete. The sample consists of about 260,000 clones, around 66% of them appearing once. The sequencing sample was made of PBMCs. These receptors were taken from a female donor in good health and CMV-seronegative.

This clone has more than one count but fewer than ten. This chain joins TRBV27 and TRBJ2-1; 12 bases line up with TRBD2. The germline gives CDR1 MNHEY, CDR2 SMNVEV (reference sequence). The junction had 10 bases not matched to a gene; V was cut back by 4 bases and J by 12 bases. The CDR3 is 15 amino acids. CDR3 in amino acids: CASSYKTSGSARQFF. In DNA form, the CDR3 reads TGTGCCAGCAGTTATAAGACTAGCGGGAGTGCAAGGCAGTTCTTC.

The chain has TRBV7-9 and TRBJ2-7; 10 bases align to TRBD1. V lost 4 bases to trimming and J lost 1 base; unmatched junction nucleotides: 13. CDR1 and CDR2 (germline): SEHNR, FQNEAQ (reference sequence). The CDR3 extends over 18 amino acids. DNA for the CDR3: TGTGCCAGCAGCTCCACCGGGACAGGGGTCGTACAATCCTACGAGCAGTACTTC. Its protein product is CASSSTGTGVVQSYEQYF.

The sample holds one count of this clone. The chain employs TRBV27 and TRBJ2-7; D is uncertain. V lost 2 bases, J lost 0 bases, and 5 bases lay in between. CDR3 length equals 13 residues. Germline V gene sequence: CDR1 MNHEY, CDR2 SMNVEV (reference sequence). The CDR3 DNA follows: TGTGCCAGCAGTTTAGAGAGCTCCTACGAGCAGTACTTC. Translated: CASSLESSYEQYF.

This clone came up a few times. The chain has TRBV15 and TRBJ1-5; D possibly corresponds to TRBD1 (6 bases). Trimming left V 1 base short and J 5 bases short, with 15 bases between. The CDR3 runs 16 residues. Looked up from germline, CDR1 is LNHNV and CDR2 is YYDKDF (reference sequence). The CDR3, as DNA: TGTGCCACCAGCAGAGGTCCTAGGGGGTCCGATCAGCCCCAGCATTTT. The encoded protein is CATSRGPRGSDQPQHF.

The chain combines TRBV2 with TRBJ2-7; 9 bases map to TRBD1. The CDR3 contains 14 residues. Germline trimming cut 8 bases from V and 5 bases from J; bases unmatched to any gene: 10. Germline CDR1 is SNHLY and CDR2 is FYNNEI. The CDR3 nucleotides read TGTGCCAGCGGAAGAGACAGGGGGTTAAACGAGCAGTACTTC. It is translated as CASGRDRGLNEQYF. The variable domain in full, completed from reference TRBV2 and TRBJ2-7, reads EPEVTQTPSHQVTQMGQEVILRCVPISNHLYFYWYRQILGQKVEFLVSFYNNEISEKSEIFDDQFSVERPDGSNFTLKIRSTKLEDSAMYFCASGRDRGLNEQYFGPGTRLTVT.

The chain combines TRBV6-4 with TRBJ2-3; weak D call: TRBD2 (5 bases). In germline, CDR1 is MRHNA, CDR2 SNTAGT. This CDR3 spans 14 amino acids. Trimming took 3 bases from V and 2 from J, leaving 9 bases between them. The CDR3, as DNA: TGTGCCAGCAGTGAGGGGAGAGCCACAGATACGCAGTATTTT. It yields the protein CASSEGRATDTQYF.

Note on this clone: Other DNA sequences within the sample encode an identical CDR3. J is TRBJ1-1 and V is TRBV29-1; D ambiguous. This CDR3 contains 11 residues. Germline CDR1 and CDR2: SQVTM and ANQGSEA. Between the trimmed V and J ends, which lost 6 bases and 5 bases, there was a span of 10 bases. This chain's CDR3 is CSVVRGTEAFF. For the CDR3, the DNA is TGCAGCGTGGTGAGAGGAACTGAAGCTTTCTTT.

Worth noting for this clone: Other nucleotide sequences in the sample specify the same CDR3. This chain uses TRBV19 with TRBJ2-2; TRBD2 aligns across 8 bases. The V gene end was trimmed by 7 bases and the J gene end by 4 bases; junction bases not matched to a gene: 5. This CDR3 has 14 residues. CDR1 is LNHDA, CDR2 SQIVND, per germline (reference sequence). For the CDR3, the DNA is TGTGCCAGTACCACAGCGGGAGCCACCGGGGAGCTGTTTTTT. Its protein is CASTTAGATGELFF.

This clone was observed a handful of times. The V and J genes are TRBV28 and TRBJ1-5; tentatively, D is TRBD1 (5 bases). CDR1 is MDHEN, CDR2 SYDVKM, per germline. CDR3 length: 14 amino acids. The V end was cut by 2 bases, the J end by 7 bases, with 12 bases between. DNA for the CDR3: TGTGCCAGCAGTTTAGGGGCCCTAGAGCAGCCCCAGCATTTT. This sequence encodes CASSLGALEQPQHF.

J is TRBJ2-5 and V is TRBV13; TRBD2 agrees at 11 bases. The CDR3 contains 16 residues. After removal of 5 bases from V and 3 bases from J, the junction contained 8 bases not matched to a gene. Per the germline V gene, CDR1 is PRHDT and CDR2 is FYEKMQ (reference sequence). The CDR3 DNA is TGTGCCAGCAGCCTCCTTCTAGCGGGAGGTAAAGAGACCCAGTACTTC. This translates into CASSLLLAGGKETQYF.

Written as DNA, the CDR3 is TGTGCCAGTAGTATAGCCCCAGGGGGCGGGTATGGCTACACCTTC. As protein: CASSIAPGGGYGYTF. J is TRBJ1-2 and V is TRBV19; 8 bases are shared with TRBD1. Germline assignment: CDR1 LNHDA and CDR2 SQIVND (reference sequence). Germline trimming cut 1 base from V and 5 bases from J; bases unmatched to any gene: 6. This CDR3 is 15 amino acids long.

The J gene is TRBJ1-1, the V gene TRBV5-1, with D uncertain. Germline V gene sequence: CDR1 SGHRS, CDR2 YFSETQ. V gave up 6 bases and J gave up 1 base, with 7 bases separating them. The CDR3 contains 12 residues. The CDR3 sequence is CASKQPNTEAFF. In DNA, the CDR3 is TGCGCCAGCAAACAACCGAACACTGAAGCTTTCTTT.

This rearrangement joins TRBV14 to TRBJ2-2; TRBD1 might be the D (5 bases). The V end was cut by 1 base, the J end by 5 bases, with 11 bases between. Germline CDR1 is SGHDN and CDR2 is FVKESK. The CDR3 covers 15 residues. In nucleotides, the CDR3 is TGTGCCAGCAGCCAAGTTTCAGGGCATACCGGGGAGCTGTTTTTT. Residues: CASSQVSGHTGELFF. Full variable domain (rest looked up from reference TRBV14 and TRBJ2-2): EAGVTQFPSHSVIEKGQTVTLRCDPISGHDNLYWYRRVMGKEIKFLLHFVKESKQDESGMPNNRFLAERTGGTYSTLKVQPAELEDSGVYFCASSQVSGHTGELFFGEGSRLTVL.

The V call is TRBV5-1, the J call TRBJ1-1, with TRBD1 matching 7 bases. Germline CDR1 reads SGHRS; CDR2 reads YFSETQ. V was clipped by 0 bases and J by 5 bases; unmatched bases: 7. CDR3 length: 15 residues. The CDR3 region is CASSLEGAPWTEAFF. DNA of the CDR3: TGCGCCAGCAGCTTGGAGGGGGCCCCTTGGACTGAAGCTTTCTTT.

The chain joins TRBV11-2 to TRBJ1-2; 8 positions match TRBD1. The CDR3 is 14 amino acids. Germline trimming cut 6 bases from V and 1 base from J; bases unmatched to any gene: 4. The germline gives CDR1 SGHAT, CDR2 FQNNGV. CDR3 residues: CASRRDRFNYGYTF. The DNA for the CDR3 is TGTGCCAGCAGGAGGGACAGGTTTAACTATGGCTACACCTTC.

The chain links TRBV5-8 to TRBJ2-7; 9 bases fit TRBD2. Germline lookup yields CDR1 SGHTS and CDR2 YDEGEE. V gave up 1 base and J gave up 3 bases; unmatched junction bases: 8. The CDR3 spans 16 residues. The chain's CDR3 is CASSLRLSGRIYEQYF. The CDR3 coding sequence is TGTGCCAGCAGCTTGAGACTCAGCGGGAGGATCTACGAGCAGTACTTC. The full variable domain, rest sourced from reference TRBV5-8 and TRBJ2-7, is EAGVTQSPTHLIKTRGQQATLRCSPISGHTSVYWYQQALGLGLQFLLWYDEGEERNRGNFPPRFSGRQFPNYSSELNVNALELEDSALYLCASSLRLSGRIYEQYFGPGTRLTVT.

The chain employs TRBV11-2 and TRBJ2-3; 8 positions agree with TRBD2. The CDR3 sequence is 18 residues long. V trimming: 0 bases; J trimming: 1 base; junction bases outside the gene matches: 9. CDR1 and CDR2 (germline): SGHAT, FQNNGV. The CDR3 loop is CASSLDHSGGWGTDTQYF. CDR3 in DNA: TGTGCCAGCAGCTTAGATCACTCGGGAGGGTGGGGCACAGATACGCAGTATTTT.

This rearrangement joins TRBV5-1 to TRBJ1-1; D gene uncertain. V dropped 2 bases and J dropped 0 bases, with 5 bases sitting between them. This CDR3 region has 13 residues. CDR1 is SGHRS and CDR2 is YFSETQ in the germline V gene. CDR3 region: CASSFTLNTEAFF. In DNA form, the CDR3 reads TGCGCCAGCAGCTTCACACTGAACACTGAAGCTTTCTTT.

V gene TRBV28 combines with J gene TRBJ1-4, with D possibly being TRBD1 (5 bases). Germline V gives CDR1 MDHEN, CDR2 SYDVKM. Trimming removed 5 bases from V and 2 bases from J, with 12 bases in between. The CDR3 sequence is 15 residues long. The CDR3 sequence: CASSGRDVTNEKLFF. CDR3 nucleotides: TGTGCCAGCAGTGGGAGGGACGTGACTAATGAAAAACTGTTTTTT.

The chain uses TRBV7-9 and TRBJ1-1; D possibly corresponds to TRBD1 (6 bases). V lost 4 bases, J lost 7 bases, and 16 bases lay in between. The CDR3 sequence is 14 residues long. Germline values: CDR1 SEHNR, CDR2 FQNEAQ (reference sequence). This CDR3 is CASSSSGGGHEAFF. CDR3 coding DNA: TGTGCCAGCAGCTCTTCCGGGGGGGGCCATGAAGCTTTCTTT.

V and J are TRBV4-1 and TRBJ2-5; D is unresolved. V was clipped by 4 bases and J by 5 bases, with 17 bases between them. Germline CDR1 is MGHRA and CDR2 is YSYEKL. This CDR3 region has 15 residues. Here the CDR3 reads CASSPAERSRETQYF. DNA for the CDR3: TGCGCCAGCAGCCCCGCAGAACGGAGCCGTGAGACCCAGTACTTC.

V gene TRBV4-1 combines with J gene TRBJ2-2, with 11 bases lining up with TRBD2. CDR1 is MGHRA and CDR2 is YSYEKL in the germline V gene. The CDR3 runs to 19 residues. J was trimmed by 1 base and V by 3 bases; bases with no gene match: 10. For the CDR3, the DNA is TGCGCCAGCAGCCAGAGCCCGACCGGGACTAGCGGGAACACCGGGGAGCTGTTTTTT. It is translated as CASSQSPTGTSGNTGELFF.

The chain joins TRBV27 to TRBJ2-1; 12 bases match TRBD2. CDR1 MNHEY and CDR2 SMNVEV come from the germline V gene (reference sequence). V gave up 3 bases and J gave up 9 bases; unmatched junction bases: 9. The CDR3 covers 16 residues. The CDR3 coding sequence is TGTGCCAGCAGTTTCCTGACTAGCGGGAGAGGGGGTGAGCAGTTCTTC. This gives the protein CASSFLTSGRGGEQFF.

The gene calls are TRBV7-8 and TRBJ2-5; TRBD1 aligns across 7 bases. The J call could be wrong; TRBJ2-7 is a better fit for the DNA end. The length of the CDR3 is 15 residues. The germline CDR1 and CDR2 sequences are SGHVS and FQNEAQ. In DNA, the CDR3 is TGTGCCAGCAGCTTACCCGGGACAGCTTTCGACGAGCAGTACTTC. Translated: CASSLPGTAFDEQYF.

The CDR3 DNA reads TGTGCCAGCAGCTTAGCCGTTGGCCGGGAGCTGTTTTTT. Amino acids: CASSLAVGRELFF. The rearrangement uses TRBV11-2 and TRBJ2-2; D is uncertain. The V end lost 1 base, the J end lost 9 bases, and 9 bases lay between the germline ends. The CDR3 covers 13 residues. CDR1 is SGHAT and CDR2 is FQNNGV in the germline V gene.

The V gene is TRBV6-5, the J gene TRBJ1-5; no firm D call. The CDR3 length is 13 residues. Germline assignment: CDR1 MNHEY and CDR2 SVGAGI. CDR3 in DNA: TGTTCACGGGGAGGGTCGGGCAATCAGCCCCAGCATTTT. Translating gives CSRGGSGNQPQHF.

CDR3 in DNA: TGCAGCGTTAATCCGGGACAGGTAATCGATCCGATGGACACCATATATTTT. Translating it yields CSVNPGQVIDPMDTIYF. V and J are TRBV29-1 and TRBJ1-3; TRBD1 aligns across 8 bases. This CDR3 comprises 17 residues. V was clipped by 5 bases and J by 8 bases; unmatched bases: 20. The germline gives CDR1 SQVTM, CDR2 ANQGSEA.